The 22 T cell receptor beta chains reported below all come from one sample, sequenced in a study of blood T cell repertoires in COVID-19. Profiling relied on immunoSEQ multiplex PCR, and the TCRdb table lists in-frame clones only, not all of them. This table holds fewer than 150,000 clones, approximately 80% found once. Sequences were obtained from PBMCs or T cells enriched from blood (not recorded which). These receptors were obtained from a woman in her late teens or twenties who had been exposed to COVID-19.

V is TRBV18 and J is TRBJ2-7; 7 bases are a match to TRBD2. The germline CDR1 and CDR2 sequences are KGHSH and LQKENI. The CDR3 length is 13 residues. V trimming: 4 bases; J trimming: 2 bases; junction bases outside the gene matches: 2. For the CDR3, the DNA is TGTGCCAGCTCACTTGGGACTACCTACGAGCAGTACTTC. Translated, it gives CASSLGTTYEQYF.

This chain joins TRBV12-3 or TRBV12-4 and TRBJ1-6; D call uncertain. This CDR3 has 13 residues. Trimming took 1 base from V and 6 from J, leaving 4 bases between them. CDR3 DNA: TGTGCCAGCAGTTTAGAGAGTAATTCACCCCTCCACTTT. Its protein product is CASSLESNSPLHF.

The chain links TRBV11-2 to TRBJ2-3; D unresolved. This CDR3 region has 15 residues. V was pared by 3 bases and J by 6 bases, with 16 bases between. Germline CDR1 reads SGHAT; CDR2 reads FQNNGV. In DNA, the CDR3 is TGTGCCAGCAGCTTCGAGTCTGCTCTGAGGGATACGCAGTATTTT. It encodes CASSFESALRDTQYF.

This rearrangement joins TRBV3-1 (or the pseudogene TRBV3-2) to TRBJ1-1, with D possibly being TRBD1 (5 bases). Germline CDR1 is LGHDT and CDR2 is YNNKEL (reference sequence). Trimming pared 4 bases from V and 1 base from J, leaving 7 bases between. This CDR3 has 13 amino acids. The CDR3 loop reads CASSPGENTEAFF. The CDR3 nucleotides read TGTGCCAGCAGCCCGGGGGAGAACACTGAAGCTTTCTTT.

The rearrangement joins TRBV14 to TRBJ2-1, with 8 bases that match TRBD2. The junction had 7 bases not matched to a gene; V was cut back by 4 bases and J by 5 bases. This CDR3 region has 15 residues. The germline V gene encodes CDR1 SGHDN and CDR2 FVKESK. For the CDR3, the DNA is TGTGCCAGCAGCCTAATAGCGGGACTTGACAATGAGCAGTTCTTC. Protein product: CASSLIAGLDNEQFF.

V gene TRBV5-3 combines with J gene TRBJ1-5; D unclear. TRBV5-3 carries the ORF label, with uncertain function. This CDR3 has 14 residues. Between the trimmed V and J ends, which lost 0 bases and 9 bases, there was a span of 13 bases. In DNA form, the CDR3 reads TGTGCCAGAAGCTTGGCCGGGGTACTAGCGCCCCAGCATTTT. Its protein product is CARSLAGVLAPQHF.

The chain recombines TRBV9 with TRBJ2-7; 9 nucleotides line up with TRBD1. Germline V gene sequence: CDR1 SGDLS, CDR2 YYNGEE. The CDR3 totals 13 residues. V shed 3 bases and J 7 bases; nucleotides not matched to a gene: 5. The CDR3 region has the DNA TGTGCCAGCAGCGGAAGGACAGGGGAGGAGCAGTACTTC. It specifies CASSGRTGEEQYF.

CDR3 in DNA: TGTGCCAGCAGCCAACAGGAGGGGAAGCAGTTCTTC. Protein sequence: CASSQQEGKQFF. The chain has TRBV16 and TRBJ2-1; TRBD2 might be the D (6 bases). Germline V CDR1 and CDR2: KGHSY, FQNENV. V was cut by 2 bases and J by 11 bases, with 10 bases left in between. This CDR3 region has 12 residues.

The chain combines TRBV4-1 with TRBJ2-4, with D perhaps matching TRBD1 or TRBD2 (6 bases each). The V end lost 5 bases, the J end lost 7 bases, and 12 bases lay between the germline ends. This CDR3 is 13 amino acids long. Germline V lookup: CDR1 MGHRA, CDR2 YSYEKL. The CDR3 reads CASSEGGQNIQYF. The DNA of the CDR3 is TGCGCCAGCAGCGAAGGGGGGCAGAACATTCAGTACTTC.

A few counts support this clone. V usage is TRBV9 and J usage is TRBJ2-1, with 9 bases matching TRBD2. The junction had 6 bases not matched to a gene; V was cut back by 1 base and J by 10 bases. The length of the CDR3 is 14 residues. Germline loops: CDR1 SGDLS, CDR2 YYNGEE. The CDR3 loop is CASSVWREGREQFF. The CDR3 region has the DNA TGTGCCAGCAGCGTATGGCGGGAGGGCCGGGAGCAGTTCTTC.

V usage is TRBV4-3 and J usage is TRBJ1-2; 8 positions match TRBD1. Germline-derived CDR1 and CDR2 are LGHNA and YSLEER. The V segment lost 3 bases and the J segment 8 bases; nucleotides outside the gene matches: 11. CDR3 length: 15 amino acids. CDR3 DNA: TGCGCCAGCAGCCACAGACAGGGGCTTGGGGACGGCTACACCTTC. It encodes CASSHRQGLGDGYTF.

This clone was seen only a few times. DNA of the CDR3: TGTGCCAGCAGTAGACAAGGGACAGGGAACACTAACTATGGCTACACCTTC. It yields the protein CASSRQGTGNTNYGYTF. V and J are TRBV27 and TRBJ1-2, with 9 bases matching TRBD1. CDR1 and CDR2 from the germline V gene are MNHEY and SMNVEV (reference sequence). V shed 5 bases and J 0 bases; nucleotides not matched to a gene: 10. The CDR3 is 17 residues long.

The gene calls are TRBV12-5 and TRBJ1-3, with no clear D. V lost 1 base and J lost 4, with 11 bases in between. Germline V gene data show CDR1 as LGHNT and CDR2 as FRNRAP. The CDR3 extends over 15 amino acids. The CDR3 protein is CASGLGLLEGNTIYF. The CDR3 region has the DNA TGTGCTAGTGGTTTGGGACTCCTCGAAGGAAACACCATATATTTT.

The rearrangement links TRBV10-3 to TRBJ2-2; 10 nucleotides match TRBD1. The trim removed 1 base at V and 2 bases at J, leaving 4 bases unmatched. There are 17 residues in the CDR3. Germline assignment: CDR1 ENHRY and CDR2 SYGVKD. DNA for the CDR3: TGTGCCATCAGTGAGTTGGGGACAGGGGACAACACCGGGGAGCTGTTTTTT. Amino acid sequence: CAISELGTGDNTGELFF.

CDR3 in amino acids: CASSRTAPRANTEAFF. For the CDR3, the DNA is TGTGCCAGCAGCCGGACGGCCCCCAGGGCCAACACTGAAGCTTTCTTT. The chain couples TRBV11-2 to TRBJ1-1, with D tentatively TRBD1 (5 bases). The V and J ends lost 5 bases and 2 bases respectively, with 18 bases between them. CDR3 length equals 16 residues. Germline-derived CDR1 and CDR2 are SGHAT and FQNNGV.

This chain links TRBV25-1 with TRBJ1-1; D unresolved. V was cut by 4 bases and J by 5 bases, with 14 bases left in between. CDR1 is MGHDK, CDR2 SYGVNS, per germline. The CDR3 totals 14 residues. The CDR3 region is CASSVGGLGTEAFF. CDR3 nucleotides: TGTGCCAGCAGTGTAGGAGGGTTGGGGACTGAAGCTTTCTTT.

This chain uses TRBV6-5 with TRBJ1-2; 7 bases are shared with TRBD1. CDR1 MNHEY and CDR2 SVGAGI come from the germline V gene. This CDR3 region has 12 residues. Germline trimming cut 9 bases from V and 4 bases from J; bases unmatched to any gene: 5. The CDR3 here is CARLTGAYGYTF. In DNA form, the CDR3 reads TGTGCCAGACTAACAGGGGCCTATGGCTACACCTTC.

The chain couples TRBV9 to TRBJ2-1, with TRBD1 identical over 8 bases. CDR1 is SGDLS and CDR2 is YYNGEE in the germline V gene. V gave up 0 bases and J gave up 9 bases; unmatched junction bases: 11. The CDR3 has 16 amino acids. For the CDR3, the DNA is TGTGCCAGCAGCGTAGTGATGGGACAGGATCGGGGTGAGCAGTTCTTC. Amino acid sequence: CASSVVMGQDRGEQFF.

The chain is built from TRBV27 and TRBJ1-5; 7 nucleotides match TRBD1. This CDR3 contains 17 residues. The junction had 15 bases not matched to a gene; V was cut back by 6 bases and J by 4 bases. From germline, CDR1 is MNHEY and CDR2 SMNVEV (reference sequence). The CDR3: CASRPDRIYGLNQPQHF. The CDR3 DNA sequence: TGTGCCAGCAGACCGGACAGGATCTATGGACTGAATCAGCCCCAGCATTTT.

V is TRBV6-2 or TRBV6-3 and J is TRBJ1-5, with 9 bases lining up with TRBD1. The CDR3 contains 15 residues. Trimming removed 2 bases from V and 7 bases from J; junction bases left unmatched: 6. Germline V CDR1 and CDR2: MNHEY, SVGEGT. The CDR3 is CASSYPGTGTQPQHF. In DNA, the CDR3 is TGTGCCAGCAGTTACCCTGGGACAGGGACCCAGCCCCAGCATTTT.

V gene TRBV27 combines with J gene TRBJ1-2, with D unclear. This CDR3 region has 14 residues. The germline V and J ends were trimmed by 2 bases and 8 bases, with 15 bases remaining between them. The germline CDR1 and CDR2 sequences are MNHEY and SMNVEV (reference sequence). The CDR3 DNA reads as TGTGCCAGCAGTTTAAACCAGGTCCCCAACGGCTACACCTTC. It is translated as CASSLNQVPNGYTF.

The chain is built from TRBV24-1 and TRBJ2-5, with 9 bases matching TRBD1. This CDR3 comprises 16 residues. The V and J ends lost 3 bases and 3 bases, in that order; junction bases with no gene match: 7. Germline CDR1 and CDR2: KGHDR and SFDVKD. CDR3 region: CATSDTRDRVKETQYF. Written as DNA, the CDR3 is TGTGCCACCAGTGATACCCGGGACAGGGTCAAAGAGACCCAGTACTTC.